This TCR beta chain is drawn from a study of blood T cell repertoires in COVID-19. Per the original methods: Quantification of nucleated cells was approximated via reference gene primer amplification. Generated by immunoSEQ multiplex PCR, the TCRdb table keeps only in-frame clones and is missing some. V, J and clone size reflect that table, while D and trimming were determined from the DNA. Altogether roughly 50,000 clones are present, approximately 90% being singletons, with the ten largest covering around 3%. This clone was picked up one time. The sample consisted of peripheral blood. This clonotype was sampled from a woman aged 80 or over with COVID-19, enrolled during active disease.

CDR3 in DNA: TGTGCCAGTAGTATTCTAGCGGGGGAGGGAGATACGCAGTATTTT. It specifies CASSILAGEGDTQYF. The V and J genes are TRBV19 and TRBJ2-3; the match to TRBD2 covers 10 bases. The CDR3 extends over 15 amino acids. Germline assignment: CDR1 LNHDA and CDR2 SQIVND (reference sequence). The junction had 5 bases not matched to a gene; V was cut back by 3 bases and J by 5 bases. The complete variable domain, with remaining parts taken from reference TRBV19 and TRBJ2-3, reads DGGITQSPKYLFRKEGQNVTLSCEQNLNHDAMYWYRQDPGQGLRLIYYSQIVNDFQKGDIAEGYSVSREKKESFPLTVTSAQKNPTAFYLCASSILAGEGDTQYFGPGTRLTVL.